These 9 T cell receptor beta chains were sequenced from one sample in a study of beta chain features in type 1 diabetes. Points from the study as a whole: When Type 1 diabetes patients were examined, their TCRB CDR3s proved moderately but significantly shorter in all four CD4+ subsets.

Antigens for these TCRs are unknown. Reverse transcribing all isolated RNA meant expressed TCRB transcripts were sequenced. Here immunoSEQ multiplex PCR was the method, and the copy in TCRdb shows in-frame clones only, minus some. The table lists a few hundred thousand clones, roughly 24% of them singletons. Sequencing used naive CD4+ T cells from blood. Source of these receptors: a woman aged 25 to 45 with type 1 diabetes.

V is TRBV29-1 and J is TRBJ2-3; D not resolved. This CDR3 region has 12 residues. Germline V gives CDR1 SQVTM, CDR2 ANQGSEA. V was clipped by 1 base and J by 6 bases, with 8 bases between them. The CDR3 here is CSVEVLRDTQYF. The CDR3 nucleotides are TGCAGCGTTGAAGTGCTCCGGGATACGCAGTATTTT.

The rearrangement links TRBV6-5 to TRBJ1-5; 9 bases align to TRBD1. CDR1 and CDR2 (germline): MNHEY, SVGAGI. V lost 6 bases, J lost 7 bases, and 7 bases stayed unmatched. CDR3 size: 14 residues. CDR3 residues: CASSKDRGDQPQHF. The CDR3, as DNA: TGTGCCAGCAGCAAGGACAGGGGCGACCAGCCCCAGCATTTT.

This clone was found a few times. V usage is TRBV5-1 and J usage is TRBJ2-1; 7 bases fit TRBD2. V lost 4 bases to trimming and J lost 6 bases; unmatched junction nucleotides: 13. The CDR3 totals 16 residues. Germline V CDR1 and CDR2: SGHRS, YFSETQ. DNA of the CDR3: TGCGCCAGCAGCCACGGCCGGGGTTCGGGGGGCAATGAGCAGTTCTTC. This gives the protein CASSHGRGSGGNEQFF.

This clone turned up a few times. The V gene is TRBV30, the J gene TRBJ1-5; TRBD1 matches at 7 bases. The germline gives CDR1 GTSNPN, CDR2 SVGIG (reference sequence). Trimming took 2 bases from V and 1 from J; bases not matched to a gene: 5. This CDR3 is built from 15 residues. CDR3: CAWSRDSRSNQPQHF. The CDR3 DNA reads as TGTGCCTGGAGTCGGGACAGCAGGAGCAATCAGCCCCAGCATTTT.

This clone was observed a handful of times. The rearrangement uses TRBV2 and TRBJ2-7; D call uncertain. This CDR3 is built from 17 residues. V lost 4 bases to trimming and J lost 3 bases, with 22 bases between them. Germline V gene sequence: CDR1 SNHLY, CDR2 FYNNEI. DNA for the CDR3: TGTGCCAGCAGTGCTGGAGCGAGCGCGAGCAGATTCTACGAGCAGTACTTC. This sequence encodes CASSAGASASRFYEQYF.

This clone was picked up a small number of times. The chain combines TRBV15 with TRBJ2-1; 10 nucleotides agree with TRBD1. The CDR3 totals 17 residues. V lost 4 bases and J lost 5; bases outside the gene matches: 11. Per germline, CDR1 LNHNV and CDR2 YYDKDF (reference sequence). The chain's CDR3 is CATSIAPPGTGDNEQFF. The CDR3 DNA is TGTGCCACCAGCATAGCCCCGCCCGGGACAGGGGACAATGAGCAGTTCTTC.

This clone has more than one count but fewer than ten. J is TRBJ2-3 and V is TRBV6-5; 9 nucleotides match TRBD2. The ends lost 8 bases at V and 5 bases at J; junction bases unmatched: 11. The CDR3 extends over 15 amino acids. Germline V gene sequence: CDR1 MNHEY, CDR2 SVGAGI. The CDR3 loop is CASHGGAGGEDTQYF. The CDR3 region has the DNA TGTGCCAGCCACGGGGGGGCGGGAGGGGAAGATACGCAGTATTTT.

This clone came up a few times. The rearrangement joins TRBV7-9 to TRBJ2-2; 7 nucleotides line up with TRBD1. Germline CDR1 is SEHNR and CDR2 is FQNEAQ (reference sequence). The V segment lost 4 bases and the J segment 1 base; nucleotides outside the gene matches: 6. This CDR3 region has 16 residues. This CDR3 is CASSSMTGLNTGELFF. In DNA form, the CDR3 reads TGTGCCAGCAGCTCAATGACAGGGTTGAACACCGGGGAGCTGTTTTTT.

The J gene is TRBJ1-2, the V gene TRBV12-2; whether TRBD1, the table's D call, matches the DNA was not checked. TRBV12-2 is listed as a pseudogene. The CDR3 has 16 residues. The CDR3 loop reads CASRLVPGQGNYGYTF. The CDR3 nucleotides are TGTGCAAGTCGCCTCGTCCCGGGACAGGGAAACTATGGCTACACCTTC.